Listed below are T cell receptor beta chains from one sample, sequenced in a study of blood T cell repertoires in COVID-19. Measured with immunoSEQ multiplex PCR; TCRdb has only the in-frame clones, and not every one. The sample lists fewer than 80,000 clones, about 88% occurring once. Material: peripheral blood. These receptors were taken from a man between 70 and 80 years old with acute or convalescent COVID-19. CDR3s include the opening cysteine and the closing phenylalanine or tryptophan. A D gene is named only where the DNA matches it firmly. Clone size is stated in some rows and not others, as once, few, many or a class when expanded.

14	TRBV5-1	TRBJ2-5	NA	NA	TGCGCCAGCAGCCCCGGGAGAAGCCAAGAGACCCAGTACTTC	CASSPGRSQETQYF
16	TRBV3-1/TRBV3-2	TRBJ1-2	NA	NA	TGTGCCAGCAGCCAACGAGGAGGGGAACCTAACTATGGCTACACCTTC	CASSQRGGEPNYGYTF
14	TRBV6-5	TRBJ2-2	TRBD2	NA	TGTGCCAGCGATCCTAGCGGGAGCACCGGGGAGCTGTTTTTT	CASDPSGSTGELFF
17	TRBV1	TRBJ2-3	NA	NA	TGCACCAGCAGCCAACCTACTAGCGGGAGTCTGACAGATACGCAGTATTTT	CTSSQPTSGSLTDTQYF
14	TRBV27	TRBJ2-2	TRBD2	NA	TGTGCCAGCAGCTTAGCGGGGAGGGGCGGGGAGCTGTTTTTT	CASSLAGRGGELFF
15	TRBV7-9	TRBJ2-3	NA	NA	TGTGCCAGCAGCCGAGAACTAATCAGCACAGATACGCAGTATTTT	CASSRELISTDTQYF
14	TRBV24-1	TRBJ2-5	TRBD1	NA	TGTGCCACCAGTGCCTTGGACAGGGGAGAGACCCAGTACTTC	CATSALDRGETQYF
14	TRBV11-3	TRBJ2-7	TRBD2	once	TGTGCCAGCAGTAAGACTAGCGGGTCATACGAGCAGTACTTC	CASSKTSGSYEQYF
12	TRBV7-9	TRBJ2-7	NA	once	TGTGCCAGTAATGGAGTATCCTACGAGCAGTACTTC	CASNGVSYEQYF
12	TRBV9	TRBJ2-5	NA	NA	TGTGCCAGCAGCCAGGACTCAGAGACCCAGTACTTC	CASSQDSETQYF
10	TRBV21-1	TRBJ2-2	NA	NA	TGTGCCAGCAGGCGGGGGGAGCTGTTTTTT	CASRRGELFF
19	TRBV28	TRBJ2-3	TRBD2	NA	TGTGCCAGCAGTTTAGCTAGCGGGAGGGCCCGGTTGGGCACAGATACGCAGTATTTT	CASSLASGRARLGTDTQYF
15	TRBV7-2	TRBJ1-5	NA	once	TGTGCCAGCAGGAAGGACAGTTATAGCAATCAGCCCCAGCATTTT	CASRKDSYSNQPQHF
14	TRBV3-1/TRBV3-2	TRBJ2-7	NA	NA	TGTGCCAGCAGCCAAGGAGGCCGTTCGGGCGAGCAGTACTTC	CASSQGGRSGEQYF
13	TRBV28	TRBJ2-7	NA	NA	TGTGCCAGCAGTTGGGCCCGCTCCTACGAGCAGTACTTC	CASSWARSYEQYF
14	TRBV28	TRBJ1-2	NA	NA	TGTGCCAGCATCCTAGGGGGTGTTGGCTATGGCTACACCTTC	CASILGGVGYGYTF
14	TRBV30	TRBJ1-2	NA	NA	TGTGCCTGGAGTGGGGGGGGGAGAGGCTATGGCTACACCTTC	CAWSGGGRGYGYTF
16	TRBV15	TRBJ2-1	TRBD2	NA	TGTGCCACCAGCAGAGTAGACAGCGGGAGGAGGAATGAGCAGTTCTTC	CATSRVDSGRRNEQFF
15	TRBV28	TRBJ1-2	NA	NA	TGTGCCAGCAGTCCACCCGTAGGGGTTGGCTATGGCTACACCTTC	CASSPPVGVGYGYTF
14	TRBV11-2	TRBJ1-5	NA	NA	TGTGCCAGCAGCTCGAACCAGGCTTCAAGGCCCCAGCATTTT	CASSSNQASRPQHF
16	TRBV15	TRBJ2-7	NA	NA	TGTGCCACCAGCAGAGATCCCGGGTCAACTCCCTACGAGCAGTACTTC	CATSRDPGSTPYEQYF
15	TRBV11-2	TRBJ2-1	NA	once	TGTGCCAGCAGCCAGGACAGCTTAACCTACAATGAGCAGTTCTTC	CASSQDSLTYNEQFF
13	TRBV5-1	TRBJ2-7	NA	NA	TGCGCCAGCAGCTTGTGGCAGGGTGGGGAGCAGTACTTC	CASSLWQGGEQYF
12	TRBV12-3/TRBV12-4	TRBJ1-1	NA	NA	TGTGCCAGCCGCGGGGATATGACTGAAGCTTTCTTT	CASRGDMTEAFF
11	TRBV7-9	TRBJ2-1	NA	NA	TGTGCCAGCACCAGCGACAATGAGCAGTTCTTC	CASTSDNEQFF
14	TRBV7-9	TRBJ1-1	NA	NA	TGTGCCAGCAGCCCATTTACAGGGAACACTGAAGCTTTCTTT	CASSPFTGNTEAFF
16	TRBV9	TRBJ2-1	NA	NA	TGTGCCAGCAGCGTAGCCCCGGGGAGCTCCTACAATGAGCAGTTCTTC	CASSVAPGSSYNEQFF
13	TRBV28	TRBJ1-2	NA	NA	TGTGCCAGCAGCCCCGGACAGCTCTATGGCTACACCTTC	CASSPGQLYGYTF
15	TRBV5-4	TRBJ2-5	NA	NA	TGTGCCAGCAGTCCCCCCGGAGGGGTATCGGTGACCCAGTACTTC	CASSPPGGVSVTQYF
15	TRBV28	TRBJ1-1	NA	NA	TGTGCCAGCAGTCGCCGTGCAGGATATAGGACTGAAGCTTTCTTT	CASSRRAGYRTEAFF
13	TRBV2	TRBJ1-2	NA	few	TGTGCCAGCAGTGAGGGGTGGGGCGGTGGCTACACCTTC	CASSEGWGGGYTF
15	TRBV6-5	TRBJ1-1	NA	NA	TGTGCCAGCAGTTACTCGGCAGGGATGAACACTGAAGCTTTCTTT	CASSYSAGMNTEAFF
12	TRBV3-1/TRBV3-2	TRBJ1-5	TRBD1	NA	TGTGCCAGCAGCCAGGGGACAGGAAACCAGCATTTT	CASSQGTGNQHF
14	TRBV15	TRBJ1-1	NA	NA	TGTGCCACCAGCAGAGAAGCCAGGGCCACTGAAGCTTTCTTT	CATSREARATEAFF
14	TRBV7-3	TRBJ1-6	TRBD1	once	TGTGCCAGCAGCTCCGACAGGGGGAATTCACCCCTCCACTTT	CASSSDRGNSPLHF
16	TRBV5-1	TRBJ2-7	TRBD2	NA	TGCGCCAGCAGCTTGGATCGACTAGCGGGAGTGAGCGAGCAGTACTTC	CASSLDRLAGVSEQYF
16	TRBV14	TRBJ2-1	TRBD2	NA	TGTGCCAGCAGGATCACTAGCGTAAGCTCCTACAATGAGCAGTTCTTC	CASRITSVSSYNEQFF
15	TRBV7-2	TRBJ2-7	TRBD1	NA	TGTGCCAGCAGCCGTCCGGGACAGGGGGAATACGAGCAGTACTTC	CASSRPGQGEYEQYF
14	TRBV6-5	TRBJ2-2	NA	once	TGTGCCAGCCTGGGACTCACGAACACCGGGGAGCTGTTTTTT	CASLGLTNTGELFF
14	TRBV5-1	TRBJ2-5	TRBD1	NA	TGCGCCAGCAGCTCTACAGGGGGAGGAGAGACCCAGTACTTC	CASSSTGGGETQYF
15	TRBV6-5	TRBJ1-2	NA	few	TGTGCCAGCAGTTTGACCCGAGGGCAACCGGGCGGCTACACCTTC	CASSLTRGQPGGYTF
17	TRBV3-1/TRBV3-2	TRBJ2-3	NA	few	TGTGCCAGCAGCCAAGACGTAAGGGCGGGTCGTACAGATACGCAGTATTTT	CASSQDVRAGRTDTQYF
15	TRBV7-9	TRBJ1-3	NA	NA	TGTGCCAGCAGCCCCGGCGGTGAACCTGGAAACACCATATATTTT	CASSPGGEPGNTIYF
15	TRBV6-5	TRBJ2-5	TRBD1	NA	TGTGCCAGCAGCCAACTGGGACAGGGGGCAGAGACCCAGTACTTC	CASSQLGQGAETQYF
14	TRBV29-1	TRBJ2-1	TRBD1	NA	TGCAGCACGTGCTCCGGGACAGAGGCCAATGAGCAGTTCTTC	CSTCSGTEANEQFF
14	TRBV4-1	TRBJ1-2	TRBD1	NA	TGCGCCAGCAGCCAGGGACAGGGCATATATGGCTACACCTTC	CASSQGQGIYGYTF